Listed below are T cell receptor beta chains from one sample, sequenced in a study of cytotoxic CD8 clonotypes in ibrutinib-treated CLL. Repertoires were generated with immunoSEQ multiplex PCR, while TCRdb's copy carries only in-frame clones and drops some. The profile covers 110,000 to 150,000 clones, with about 80% appearing a single time and around 5% taken by the ten largest. Sequencing was performed on PBMCs, taken after 24 months of ibrutinib treatment. These receptors originate from a human donor with chronic lymphocytic leukemia. Both conserved end residues are part of each CDR3. A D gene is named only where the DNA matches it firmly. Part of the rows lack a size; the others show once, few, many or a class for expanded clones.

abundance	v_gene	d_gene	j_gene	CDR3nt	CDR3aa
NA	TRBV30	NA	TRBJ1-2	TGTGCCTGGAGTGCCGCCAGGGGAGATGGCTACACCTTC	CAWSAARGDGYTF
NA	TRBV10-3	NA	TRBJ2-7	TGTGCCATCAGTGAGGGGACCCCCTGGGAGCAGTACTTC	CAISEGTPWEQYF
few	TRBV6-6	TRBD1	TRBJ1-2	TGTGCCAGCAGTTACCCGGACAGGAATGGCTACACCTTC	CASSYPDRNGYTF
NA	TRBV4-2	NA	TRBJ2-6	TGTGCCAGCAGCCCCCCGGACCTCAGGGGGGCCAACGTCCTGACTTTC	CASSPPDLRGANVLTF
once	TRBV9	NA	TRBJ1-1	TGTGCCAGCAGCCCTACCGGGAACACTGAAGCTTTCTTT	CASSPTGNTEAFF
NA	TRBV6-6	TRBD1	TRBJ2-2	TGTGCCAGCAGCCGGGACAGGGTCACCGGGGAGCTGTTTTTT	CASSRDRVTGELFF
NA	TRBV5-1	TRBD2	TRBJ2-4	TGCGCCAGCAACCCCTTCGGCGGGAGTACAGACATTCAGTACTTC	CASNPFGGSTDIQYF
NA	TRBV7-8	NA	TRBJ2-7	TGTGCCAGCAGCCCCCGGGGTCGGGAGCAGTACTTC	CASSPRGREQYF
NA	TRBV7-3	NA	TRBJ2-2	TGTGCCAGCAAGCTGGCGGGGGCTAAAAACACCGGGGAGCTGTTTTTT	CASKLAGAKNTGELFF
NA	TRBV28	TRBD1	TRBJ1-4	TGTGCCAGCTTCCCGGCAGGCAGGGGGCCGACTAATGAAAAACTGTTTTTT	CASFPAGRGPTNEKLFF
NA	TRBV18	NA	TRBJ1-4	TGTGCCAGCTCACCAAGACAGGCAACTAATGAAAAACTGTTTTTT	CASSPRQATNEKLFF
NA	TRBV28	NA	TRBJ2-1	TGTGCCAGCAGAGGGCAGAACTCCTACAATGAGCAGTTCTTC	CASRGQNSYNEQFF
NA	TRBV5-3	TRBD2	TRBJ2-7	TGTGCCCTCGGCCGGGGGGGTTGCGACGAGCAGTACTTC	CALGRGGCDEQYF
NA	TRBV6-1	NA	TRBJ2-7	TGTGCCAGCAGTCAATGGGCGGGCGTCTCCTACGAGCAGTACTTC	CASSQWAGVSYEQYF
NA	TRBV27	NA	TRBJ2-7	TGTGCCAGCAGAACTTTGGGAGTCGGGGCCGAGCAGTACTTC	CASRTLGVGAEQYF
NA	TRBV28	NA	TRBJ2-7	TGTGCCAGCACCCCCGGGACACGGAGCTCCTACGAGCAGTACTTC	CASTPGTRSSYEQYF
NA	TRBV6-1	NA	TRBJ2-5	TGTGCCAGCACTGGTACTCGCGATGGGACCCAGTACTTC	CASTGTRDGTQYF
NA	TRBV18	NA	TRBJ1-2	TGTGCCAGCTCACCATGGGACATGTCGGCCGGGAGTGACTATGGCTACACCTTC	CASSPWDMSAGSDYGYTF